One sample yielded the 15 T cell receptor beta chains listed below, sequenced in a study of blood T cell repertoires in COVID-19. Profiled with immunoSEQ multiplex PCR; TCRdb holds only in-frame clones, not every one. The sample carries about 160,000 clones, about 88% recorded once. The material sequenced was peripheral blood. The source of these receptors is a man in his forties with acute or convalescent COVID-19.

The chain is built from TRBV19 and TRBJ1-1, with D possibly matching TRBD1 (5 bases). Trimming left V 3 bases short and J 1 base short, with 9 bases between. The V gene's germline CDR1 is LNHDA and CDR2 SQIVND (reference sequence). The CDR3 totals 14 residues. The CDR3 bases are TGTGCCAGTAGTATCCCGGACACGAACACTGAAGCTTTCTTT. Translation gives CASSIPDTNTEAFF.

The CDR3 reads CASSKAHADNEQFF. The CDR3 DNA reads TGTGCCAGTAGTAAAGCTCACGCGGACAATGAGCAGTTCTTC. The chain combines TRBV19 with TRBJ2-1; unclear D gene. The CDR3 totals 14 residues. V was trimmed by 4 bases and J by 5 bases, leaving 12 bases between them. Germline assignment: CDR1 LNHDA and CDR2 SQIVND (reference sequence).

This clone occurred a few times. This CDR3 is CASSLDGGSGNTIYF. The CDR3 coding sequence is TGTGCCAGCAGCTTGGACGGCGGCTCTGGAAACACCATATATTTT. The chain carries TRBV5-4 and TRBJ1-3, with unresolved D. CDR3 length: 15 residues. Germline V gene sequence: CDR1 SGHNT, CDR2 YYREEE (reference sequence). The V end was cut by 0 bases, the J end by 0 bases, with 7 bases between.

The CDR3 loop reads CASSQKPSSYEQYF. CDR3 DNA sequence: TGTGCCAGCAGCCAAAAACCGAGCTCCTACGAGCAGTACTTC. This chain joins TRBV3-1 (or the pseudogene TRBV3-2) and TRBJ2-7; D unresolved. The ends were cut back, 2 bases at V and 0 bases at J, with 8 bases in the middle. Germline lookup yields CDR1 LGHDT and CDR2 YNNKEL (reference sequence). The CDR3 runs 14 residues.

This sequence joins TRBV10-3 and TRBJ2-5; 7 bases map to TRBD2. The CDR3 is 14 amino acids. Unmatched junction bases numbered 10, after V lost 11 bases and J lost 1 base. Germline V gene data show CDR1 as ENHRY and CDR2 as SYGVKD. The CDR3 nucleotides read TGTGCCGCCGGGATCGGGGGGACCCAAGAGACCCAGTACTTC. It codes for CAAGIGGTQETQYF.

This chain connects TRBV15 to TRBJ1-3; D possibly corresponds to TRBD1 (6 bases). Germline CDR1 and CDR2: LNHNV and YYDKDF (reference sequence). This CDR3 spans 15 amino acids. V lost 0 bases to trimming and J lost 2 bases, with 8 bases between them. In DNA form, the CDR3 reads TGTGCCACCAGCAGAGATGGACAGCCTGGAAACACCATATATTTT. Translating gives CATSRDGQPGNTIYF. The full variable domain, in which reference TRBV15 and TRBJ1-3 provide the parts outside the CDR3, is DAMVIQNPRYQVTQFGKPVTLSCSQTLNHNVMYWYQQKSSQAPKLLFHYYDKDFNNEADTPDNFQSRRPNTSFCFLDIRSPGLGDTAMYLCATSRDGQPGNTIYFGEGSWLTVV.

The chain has TRBV27 and TRBJ2-7; D gene ambiguous. Germline V gene lookup returns CDR1 MNHEY and CDR2 SMNVEV (reference sequence). Trimming removed 2 bases from V and 2 bases from J, with 13 bases in between. This CDR3 comprises 15 residues. The CDR3 spells CASSLTTDAAYEQYF. The CDR3 nucleotides read TGTGCCAGCAGTTTAACTACGGATGCCGCCTACGAGCAGTACTTC.

This chain uses TRBV6-5 with TRBJ2-1; 8 nucleotides match TRBD1. CDR3 length: 15 amino acids. V lost 8 bases and J lost 4; bases outside the gene matches: 10. Germline V gene lookup returns CDR1 MNHEY and CDR2 SVGAGI. The CDR3 DNA sequence: TGTGCCAGCCACCCTGGGACAGGAGTTTACAATGAGCAGTTCTTC. As protein: CASHPGTGVYNEQFF.

The chain joins TRBV5-4 to TRBJ1-1; 7 bases are shared with TRBD1. V lost 6 bases, J lost 1 base, and 3 bases stayed unmatched. The CDR3 spans 13 residues. Germline-derived CDR1 and CDR2 are SGHNT and YYREEE (reference sequence). CDR3 amino acids: CASMRQGNTEAFF. The CDR3, as DNA: TGTGCCAGCATGAGACAGGGGAACACTGAAGCTTTCTTT.

The V gene is TRBV5-6, the J gene TRBJ1-4, with D possibly matching TRBD1 (5 bases). V lost 0 bases and J 10 bases, leaving 22 bases between the germline ends. In germline, CDR1 is SGHDT, CDR2 YYEEEE. The CDR3 spans 17 residues. As DNA, the CDR3 is TGTGCCAGCAGCTTGGCCGTTTCTGGACACCTCTCGGGAAAACTGTTTTTT. Translating it yields CASSLAVSGHLSGKLFF.

This chain joins TRBV4-1 and TRBJ2-5, with 13 bases fitting TRBD2. There are 16 residues in the CDR3. Trimming took 0 bases from V and 5 from J; bases not matched to a gene: 3. Germline CDR1 reads MGHRA; CDR2 reads YSYEKL. The CDR3 region is CASSQDGTSGEETQYF. In DNA form, the CDR3 reads TGCGCCAGCAGCCAAGACGGGACTAGCGGGGAGGAGACCCAGTACTTC.

This chain's CDR3 is CASSQGLLALSIGETQYF. The CDR3 DNA reads as TGTGCCAGCAGCCAAGGGTTACTAGCGCTGAGTATTGGAGAGACCCAGTACTTC. The chain employs TRBV14 and TRBJ2-5, with TRBD2 matching 7 bases. V shed 1 base and J 4 bases; nucleotides not matched to a gene: 15. There are 18 residues in the CDR3. Germline V CDR1 and CDR2: SGHDN, FVKESK. The full variable domain, with the rest looked up from reference TRBV14 and TRBJ2-5, is EAGVTQFPSHSVIEKGQTVTLRCDPISGHDNLYWYRRVMGKEIKFLLHFVKESKQDESGMPNNRFLAERTGGTYSTLKVQPAELEDSGVYFCASSQGLLALSIGETQYFGPGTRLLVL.

This clone came up a few times. This chain uses TRBV30 with TRBJ1-4; the D is unclear. This CDR3 spans 13 amino acids. Trimming cost V 7 bases and J 0 bases, with 9 bases left between them. Germline V CDR1 and CDR2: GTSNPN, SVGIG (reference sequence). The CDR3 region has the DNA TGTGCCTCCCCCGGGGCAACTAATGAAAAACTGTTTTTT. Amino acid sequence: CASPGATNEKLFF.

V and J are TRBV5-6 and TRBJ2-1; 9 bases agree with TRBD1. The V and J ends lost 4 bases and 7 bases, in that order; junction bases with no gene match: 12. This CDR3 region has 16 residues. Germline CDR1 reads SGHDT; CDR2 reads YYEEEE. The CDR3 region has the DNA TGTGCCAGCAGCGAAGGGACAGGGAAGGGTGTAAATGAGCAGTTCTTC. It encodes CASSEGTGKGVNEQFF.

This CDR3 is CASSLASDRSYTF. The DNA for the CDR3 is TGTGCCAGCAGCTTGGCCAGCGATAGAAGCTACACCTTC. The chain uses TRBV5-4 and TRBJ1-2; D remains ambiguous. V lost 0 bases and J 9 bases, leaving 12 bases between the germline ends. Germline assignment: CDR1 SGHNT and CDR2 YYREEE (reference sequence). This CDR3 is built from 13 residues. The full variable domain, its missing parts supplied by reference TRBV5-4 and TRBJ1-2, is ETGVTQSPTHLIKTRGQQVTLRCSSQSGHNTVSWYQQALGQGPQFIFQYYREEENGRGNFPPRFSGLQFPNYSSELNVNALELDDSALYLCASSLASDRSYTFGSGTRLTVV.